This is a list of T cell receptor beta chains from one sample in a study of Graves' ophthalmopathy and Graves' hyperthyroidism. TCRdb processed the multiplex PCR reads anew with MiXCR; each CDR3 protein has one entry. Of approximately 1.2 million distinct CDR3 sequences in the sample, about 38% were seen once. Sequencing was performed on peripheral blood or thyroid tissue (not recorded which). These receptors originate from an adult man with Graves' hyperthyroidism. The CDR3 runs from the conserved cysteine through the conserved F or W. A D gene is named only where the DNA matches it firmly. Size is omitted from some rows. Given values are once, few, many or a class for expanded clones.

CDR3 protein: CASSSLQGDAYEQYF
CDR3 DNA: TGTGCCAGCAGCTCACTCCAGGGAGACGCCTACGAGCAGTACTTC
J gene: TRBJ2-7
D gene: -
clone size: many
V gene: TRBV11-2

CDR3 protein: CASSIGQGRDQPQHF
CDR3 DNA: TGTGCCAGCAGCATCGGACAGGGAAGGGATCAGCCCCAGCATTTT
J gene: TRBJ1-5
D gene: TRBD1
clone size: many
V gene: TRBV7-6

CDR3 protein: CASSPINRGFGYEQYF
CDR3 DNA: TGTGCCAGCAGTCCAATTAACAGGGGATTTGGGTACGAGCAGTACTTC
J gene: TRBJ2-7
D gene: TRBD1
clone size: -
V gene: TRBV10-3

CDR3 protein: CAWSRTGPYYEQYF
CDR3 DNA: TGTGCCTGGAGTAGGACGGGACCCTACTACGAGCAGTACTTC
J gene: TRBJ2-7
D gene: -
clone size: -
V gene: TRBV30

CDR3 protein: CASNQGPSQETQYF
CDR3 DNA: TGTGCCAGCAACCAGGGTCCATCCCAAGAGACCCAGTACTTC
J gene: TRBJ2-5
D gene: -
clone size: few
V gene: TRBV12-3/TRBV12-4

CDR3 protein: CAAGEPTYEQYF
CDR3 DNA: TGTGCCGCGGGGGAGCCCACCTACGAGCAGTACTTC
J gene: TRBJ2-7
D gene: TRBD2
clone size: many
V gene: TRBV5-5

CDR3 protein: CASTMTGSTSNTGELFF
CDR3 DNA: TGTGCCAGCACCATGACGGGGAGCACCTCGAACACCGGGGAGCTGTTTTTT
J gene: TRBJ2-2
D gene: -
clone size: few
V gene: TRBV12-3/TRBV12-4

CDR3 protein: CASSEGGGVRYEQYF
CDR3 DNA: TGTGCCAGCAGTGAGGGTGGGGGAGTACGGTACGAGCAGTACTTC
J gene: TRBJ2-7
D gene: -
clone size: many
V gene: TRBV2

CDR3 protein: CASSERQIQETQYF
CDR3 DNA: TGTGCCAGCAGCGAGAGGCAGATCCAAGAGACCCAGTACTTC
J gene: TRBJ2-5
D gene: -
clone size: many
V gene: TRBV7-2

CDR3 protein: CASGRADSSYEQYF
CDR3 DNA: TGTGCCAGCGGACGGGCGGATAGCTCCTACGAGCAGTACTTC
J gene: TRBJ2-7
D gene: -
clone size: -
V gene: TRBV5-6

CDR3 protein: CASWAGGPYEQYF
CDR3 DNA: TGTGCTAGCTGGGCGGGAGGGCCCTACGAGCAGTACTTC
J gene: TRBJ2-7
D gene: TRBD2
clone size: -
V gene: TRBV7-6

CDR3 protein: CASSQDLWTNTEAFF
CDR3 DNA: TGTGCCAGCAGCCAAGATCTCTGGACGAACACTGAAGCTTTCTTT
J gene: TRBJ1-1
D gene: -
clone size: -
V gene: TRBV3-1

CDR3 protein: CSAGGQLNTGELFF
CDR3 DNA: TGCAGCGCCGGGGGACAGCTGAACACCGGGGAGCTGTTTTTT
J gene: TRBJ2-2
D gene: -
clone size: many
V gene: TRBV29-1

CDR3 protein: CASSSPGTGGNEKLFF
CDR3 DNA: TGTGCCAGCAGTTCACCAGGGACAGGGGGGAATGAAAAACTGTTTTTT
J gene: TRBJ1-4
D gene: TRBD1
clone size: few
V gene: TRBV6-5

CDR3 protein: CAWIGQDTGELFF
CDR3 DNA: TGTGCCTGGATAGGACAAGACACCGGGGAGCTGTTTTTT
J gene: TRBJ2-2
D gene: -
clone size: -
V gene: TRBV30

CDR3 protein: CASSIGGPVSPLHF
CDR3 DNA: TGTGCCAGCAGCATTGGGGGCCCGGTTTCACCCCTCCACTTT
J gene: TRBJ1-6
D gene: -
clone size: -
V gene: TRBV11-2

CDR3 protein: CSARDLTLPLHF
CDR3 DNA: TGCAGTGCTAGAGATCTAACGTTGCCCCTCCACTTT
J gene: TRBJ1-6
D gene: -
clone size: many
V gene: TRBV20-1

CDR3 protein: CSVVEGESNQPQHF
CDR3 DNA: TGCAGCGTTGTAGAGGGAGAGAGCAATCAGCCCCAGCATTTT
J gene: TRBJ1-5
D gene: -
clone size: many
V gene: TRBV29-1

CDR3 protein: CSARGTGRSTEAFF
CDR3 DNA: TGCAGTGCTAGAGGGACAGGGAGGAGCACTGAAGCTTTCTTT
J gene: TRBJ1-1
D gene: TRBD1
clone size: few
V gene: TRBV20-1

CDR3 protein: CASSLDPTTAQYF
CDR3 DNA: TGTGCCAGCAGCTTAGATCCAACTACGGCCCAGTACTTC
J gene: TRBJ2-5
D gene: -
clone size: many
V gene: TRBV11-3

CDR3 protein: CAISLGEDSNQPQHF
CDR3 DNA: TGTGCCATCAGCTTAGGGGAGGATAGCAATCAGCCCCAGCATTTT
J gene: TRBJ1-5
D gene: -
clone size: -
V gene: TRBV10-3

CDR3 protein: CASSPWAPGQNNSPLHF
CDR3 DNA: TGTGCCAGCTCACCGTGGGCCCCGGGACAGAATAATTCACCCCTCCACTTT
J gene: TRBJ1-6
D gene: TRBD1
clone size: few
V gene: TRBV2

CDR3 protein: CASSDQGDYGYTF
CDR3 DNA: TGTGCCAGCAGTGATCAGGGCGATTATGGCTACACCTTC
J gene: TRBJ1-2
D gene: -
clone size: many
V gene: TRBV2

CDR3 protein: CASSSRRSSNEKLFF
CDR3 DNA: TGTGCCAGCAGCTCCAGGAGGAGCTCTAATGAAAAACTGTTTTTT
J gene: TRBJ1-4
D gene: -
clone size: many
V gene: TRBV7-9

CDR3 protein: CSVRARYQETQYF
CDR3 DNA: TGCAGCGTTCGTGCTCGGTACCAAGAGACCCAGTACTTC
J gene: TRBJ2-5
D gene: -
clone size: -
V gene: TRBV29-1

CDR3 protein: CASSLPGLAGGPHEQYF
CDR3 DNA: TGTGCCAGCAGCTTGCCGGGACTAGCGGGAGGGCCGCACGAGCAGTACTTC
J gene: TRBJ2-7
D gene: TRBD2
clone size: many
V gene: TRBV7-8

CDR3 protein: CATSARQTTYEQYF
CDR3 DNA: TGTGCCACCAGCGCACGACAGACAACCTACGAGCAGTACTTC
J gene: TRBJ2-7
D gene: -
clone size: many
V gene: TRBV15

CDR3 protein: CASSPTRTQAYEQYF
CDR3 DNA: TGCGCCAGCAGCCCTACCCGGACACAAGCCTACGAGCAGTACTTC
J gene: TRBJ2-7
D gene: -
clone size: few
V gene: TRBV4-1

CDR3 protein: CAITSGGPDVYGYTF
CDR3 DNA: TGTGCCATCACATCAGGGGGCCCGGACGTATATGGCTACACCTTC
J gene: TRBJ1-2
D gene: TRBD1
clone size: -
V gene: TRBV10-3

CDR3 protein: CASSFPGTGTLHF
CDR3 DNA: TGTGCCAGCAGCTTTCCCGGGACAGGTACCCTACATTTT
J gene: TRBJ1-5
D gene: TRBD1
clone size: -
V gene: TRBV7-2

CDR3 protein: CASSTDRVNSPLHF
CDR3 DNA: TGTGCTAGCTCAACTGACAGGGTTAATTCACCCCTCCACTTT
J gene: TRBJ1-6
D gene: TRBD1
clone size: -
V gene: TRBV4-2

CDR3 protein: CATSRDPSGKETQYF
CDR3 DNA: TGTGCCACCAGCAGAGATCCTAGCGGGAAGGAGACCCAGTACTTC
J gene: TRBJ2-5
D gene: TRBD2
clone size: few
V gene: TRBV15

CDR3 protein: CSARDTGTYGYTF
CDR3 DNA: TGCAGTGCTAGAGATACCGGGACCTATGGCTACACCTTC
J gene: TRBJ1-2
D gene: -
clone size: -
V gene: TRBV20-1

CDR3 protein: CASSYVLAGGEQYF
CDR3 DNA: TGTGCCAGCAGTTATGTACTAGCGGGAGGCGAGCAGTACTTC
J gene: TRBJ2-7
D gene: TRBD2
clone size: few
V gene: TRBV10-3

CDR3 protein: CASSPLGGSNTGELFF
CDR3 DNA: TGTGCCAGCAGCCCGCTAGGGGGGTCGAACACCGGGGAGCTGTTTTTT
J gene: TRBJ2-2
D gene: -
clone size: once
V gene: TRBV7-3

CDR3 protein: CASQVRGIRHYGYTF
CDR3 DNA: TGTGCCAGCCAAGTACGGGGAATTCGGCACTATGGCTACACCTTC
J gene: TRBJ1-2
D gene: -
clone size: -
V gene: TRBV25-1

CDR3 protein: CSVAQGTRLEQYF
CDR3 DNA: TGCAGCGTGGCACAGGGGACTAGACTTGAGCAGTACTTC
J gene: TRBJ2-7
D gene: -
clone size: -
V gene: TRBV29-1

CDR3 protein: CASSLVQGASEQYF
CDR3 DNA: TGTGCCAGCAGCTTAGTACAGGGAGCTTCCGAGCAGTACTTC
J gene: TRBJ2-7
D gene: -
clone size: -
V gene: TRBV7-3

CDR3 protein: CASSLSAGHQPQHF
CDR3 DNA: TGTGCCAGCAGCTTGTCGGCAGGACATCAGCCCCAGCATTTT
J gene: TRBJ1-5
D gene: -
clone size: many
V gene: TRBV5-5

CDR3 protein: CSAREATNYGYTF
CDR3 DNA: TGCAGTGCTAGGGAGGCCACTAACTATGGCTACACCTTC
J gene: TRBJ1-2
D gene: -
clone size: many
V gene: TRBV20-1

CDR3 protein: CASSLTAGRGYGYTF
CDR3 DNA: TGTGCCAGCAGCCTAACAGCGGGGCGCGGCTATGGCTACACCTTC
J gene: TRBJ1-2
D gene: -
clone size: -
V gene: TRBV7-9

CDR3 protein: CASSYRRAGSPYQPQHF
CDR3 DNA: TGTGCCAGCAGCTACCGCAGGGCGGGCAGTCCTTATCAGCCCCAGCATTTT
J gene: TRBJ1-5
D gene: -
clone size: -
V gene: TRBV7-2

CDR3 protein: CATSRDRQTGQPQHF
CDR3 DNA: TGTGCCACCAGCAGAGATCGACAGACAGGTCAGCCCCAGCATTTT
J gene: TRBJ1-5
D gene: -
clone size: many
V gene: TRBV15

CDR3 protein: CASSTLTGDGDSPKNTEAFF
CDR3 DNA: TGTGCCAGTAGTACCTTAACTGGGGACGGGGACTCCCCGAAGAACACTGAAGCTTTCTTT
J gene: TRBJ1-1
D gene: -
clone size: -
V gene: TRBV2

CDR3 protein: CASSLGSKGVYEQYF
CDR3 DNA: TGTGCCAGCAGTTTAGGTAGCAAGGGGGTCTACGAGCAGTACTTC
J gene: TRBJ2-7
D gene: -
clone size: few
V gene: TRBV12-3/TRBV12-4

CDR3 protein: CSVPGSSSYNSPLHF
CDR3 DNA: TGCAGCGTTCCCGGGTCAAGCTCCTATAATTCACCCCTCCACTTT
J gene: TRBJ1-6
D gene: -
clone size: -
V gene: TRBV29-1

CDR3 protein: CASSQDWRMNTEAFF
CDR3 DNA: TGTGCCAGCAGCCAAGATTGGCGGATGAACACTGAAGCTTTCTTT
J gene: TRBJ1-1
D gene: -
clone size: many
V gene: TRBV14

CDR3 protein: CSARGGRVDYNSPLHF
CDR3 DNA: TGCAGTGCTAGAGGAGGCAGGGTGGACTATAATTCACCCCTCCACTTT
J gene: TRBJ1-6
D gene: -
clone size: few
V gene: TRBV20-1

CDR3 protein: CSVRGGQGSEQYF
CDR3 DNA: TGCAGCGTGAGGGGCGGGCAGGGCTCCGAGCAGTACTTC
J gene: TRBJ2-7
D gene: -
clone size: -
V gene: TRBV29-1